Below are 3 T cell receptor beta chains sequenced from a single sample in a study of cytomegalovirus exposure and HLA in healthy donors. With 60 Vbeta and 13 Jbeta primers, the PCR was carried out. The table came from immunoSEQ multiplex PCR; TCRdb's copy has only in-frame clones and leaves some out. Of approximately 110,000 clones in the sample, approximately 82% were seen once. Sequenced sample: PBMCs. The receptor set was obtained from a man aged 25-45 years in good health and CMV-seropositive.

This chain uses TRBV7-5 with TRBJ2-7; no check of the table's D call, TRBD1, against the DNA was made. TRBV7-5 is noted as a pseudogene. The CDR3 runs 16 residues. CDR3: CASSLEYGTNPYEQYF. DNA for the CDR3: TGTGCCAGCAGCTTAGAGTACGGGACAAACCCCTACGAGCAGTACTTC.

The genes are TRBV11-2 and TRBJ2-4; a possible D gene is TRBD2 (5 bases). The CDR3 has 16 amino acids. The V end lost 5 bases, the J end lost 3 bases, and 17 bases lay between the germline ends. Looked up from germline, CDR1 is SGHAT and CDR2 is FQNNGV. The CDR3 region has the DNA TGTGCCAGCAGCGCCGCTTTCCTGAGGGACAAAAACATTCAGTACTTC. Translation: CASSAAFLRDKNIQYF.

This clone turned up a few times. The chain links TRBV30 to TRBJ2-7; 8 positions agree with TRBD1. V shed 2 bases and J 5 bases; nucleotides not matched to a gene: 5. The CDR3 covers 13 residues. CDR1 is GTSNPN, CDR2 SVGIG, per germline (reference sequence). The CDR3 protein is CAWSRDRYDEQYF. The CDR3 region has the DNA TGTGCCTGGAGTCGGGACAGGTACGACGAGCAGTACTTC.